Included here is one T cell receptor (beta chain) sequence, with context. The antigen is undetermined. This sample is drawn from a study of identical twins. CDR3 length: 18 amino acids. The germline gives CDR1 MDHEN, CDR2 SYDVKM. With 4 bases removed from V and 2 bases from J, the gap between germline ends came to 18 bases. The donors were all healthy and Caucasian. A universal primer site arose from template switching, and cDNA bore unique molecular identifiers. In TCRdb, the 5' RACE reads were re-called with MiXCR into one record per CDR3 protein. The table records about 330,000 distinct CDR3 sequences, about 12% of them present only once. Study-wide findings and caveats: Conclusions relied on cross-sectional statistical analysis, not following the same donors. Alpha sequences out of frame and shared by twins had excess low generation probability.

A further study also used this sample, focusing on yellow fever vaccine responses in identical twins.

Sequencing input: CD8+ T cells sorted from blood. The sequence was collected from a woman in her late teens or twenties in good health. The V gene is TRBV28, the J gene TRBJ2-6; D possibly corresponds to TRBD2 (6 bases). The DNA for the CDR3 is TGTGCCAGCAGTTCGGGGGTGGGGCAAGGAGCTGGGGCCAACGTCCTGACTTTC. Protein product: CASSSGVGQGAGANVLTF.